This is a list of T cell receptor beta chains from one sample in a study of low-dose radiotherapy and immunotherapy resistance in tumors. One entry per CDR3 protein results from TCRdb running MiXCR on the reads. The repertoire holds under 70,000 distinct CDR3 sequences, with about 25% as singletons. The specimen comprised PBMCs, sampled before treatment. These receptors came from a male donor with prostate cancer. The CDR3 runs from the conserved cysteine through the conserved F or W. A D gene is named only where the DNA matches it firmly. Clone size appears in some rows only: once, few, many, or a class for an expanded clone.

j_gene | v_gene | d_gene | len | abundance | CDR3nt | CDR3aa
TRBJ2-2 | TRBV15 | TRBD2 | 21 | many | TGTGCCACCAGCCGGGGACCGCCCGGGACTAGCGGGAGCGGTCGGACCGGGGAGCTGTTTTTT | CATSRGPPGTSGSGRTGELFF
TRBJ2-3 | TRBV6-2/TRBV6-3 | - | 18 | many | TGTGCCAGCACCTACGCATACGGTACGACAGGTTCGGCAGATACGCAGTATTTT | CASTYAYGTTGSADTQYF
TRBJ2-3 | TRBV19 | TRBD2 | 16 | - | TGTGCCAGTAGTATCCGGACTAGCGGGAACTCAGATACGCAGTATTTT | CASSIRTSGNSDTQYF
TRBJ2-5 | TRBV28 | - | 11 | - | TGTGCCAGCAGTTTGGAGCCTTACCAGTACTTC | CASSLEPYQYF
TRBJ1-5 | TRBV19 | - | 13 | many | TGTGCCAGTAGTATAAGTAGCAATCAGCCCCAGCATTTT | CASSISSNQPQHF
TRBJ1-4 | TRBV6-2/TRBV6-3 | - | 14 | many | TGTGCCAGCGGAATGGCGGTGGGGAATGAAAAACTGTTTTTT | CASGMAVGNEKLFF
TRBJ1-1 | TRBV29-1 | - | 14 | many | TGCAGCGTTGGTCTGGGGTCGGGAAACACTGAAGCTTTCTTT | CSVGLGSGNTEAFF
TRBJ2-7 | TRBV28 | - | 15 | many | TGTGCCAGCAGTACCAGGGTGCTTAGCTCCTACGAGCAGTACTTC | CASSTRVLSSYEQYF
TRBJ2-7 | TRBV6-2/TRBV6-3 | - | 14 | many | TGTGCCAGCAGTTATCCGGGGCTCTCCTACGAGCAGTACTTC | CASSYPGLSYEQYF
TRBJ2-1 | TRBV12-3/TRBV12-4 | TRBD2 | 15 | - | TGTGCCAGCAGTCCAACTGAAAGCGGGAGGTTGCCCCGGATCTTC | CASSPTESGRLPRIF
TRBJ1-1 | TRBV28 | - | 14 | once | TGTGCCAGCAGGACGGGCGGTGCGGTCACTGAAGCTTTCTTT | CASRTGGAVTEAFF
TRBJ1-5 | TRBV28 | TRBD1 | 14 | many | TGTGCCAGCAGCCGGGACAGGGGAAATCAGCCCCAGCATTTT | CASSRDRGNQPQHF
TRBJ2-2 | TRBV20-1 | TRBD1 | 15 | many | TGCAGTGCTTACGGGACAGGGGGCTCGGGTGGGGAGCTGTTTTTT | CSAYGTGGSGGELFF
TRBJ1-5 | TRBV2 | TRBD1 | 13 | many | TGTGCCAGCAGGGGACAGGGGGTAGATTCCCAGCATTTT | CASRGQGVDSQHF
TRBJ2-7 | TRBV4-1 | - | 15 | - | TGCGCCAGCAGCCAAGATGGGGCTAGCTCCTACGAGCAGTACTTC | CASSQDGASSYEQYF
TRBJ1-1 | TRBV10-3 | - | 11 | - | TGTGCCATCAGTGAGGGCAGGGAAGCTTTCTTT | CAISEGREAFF
TRBJ2-7 | TRBV10-1 | - | 15 | - | TGCGCCAGCAGTGAGTCGATGCAGGGGCGGAACGAGCAGTACTTC | CASSESMQGRNEQYF
TRBJ2-3 | TRBV27 | - | 14 | many | TGTGCCAGCAGACTAGTCGGGGGCACAGATACGCAGTATTTT | CASRLVGGTDTQYF
TRBJ2-7 | TRBV19 | TRBD2 | 14 | many | TGTGCCAGTAGCCCCGGACTAGTAGGACGCGAGCAGTACTTC | CASSPGLVGREQYF
TRBJ2-4 | TRBV5-6 | - | 14 | - | TGTGCCAGCCATAATCCGGGAGCCAAAAACATTCAGTACTTC | CASHNPGAKNIQYF
TRBJ2-5 | TRBV5-1 | - | 16 | many | TGCGCCAGCAGCGGGGGGTCTTCAGCCGTAAAAGAGACCCAGTACTTC | CASSGGSSAVKETQYF
TRBJ2-7 | TRBV28 | - | 16 | many | TGTGCCAGCAGCCCGACGAGAACGAGGACAAACTACGAGCAGTACTTC | CASSPTRTRTNYEQYF